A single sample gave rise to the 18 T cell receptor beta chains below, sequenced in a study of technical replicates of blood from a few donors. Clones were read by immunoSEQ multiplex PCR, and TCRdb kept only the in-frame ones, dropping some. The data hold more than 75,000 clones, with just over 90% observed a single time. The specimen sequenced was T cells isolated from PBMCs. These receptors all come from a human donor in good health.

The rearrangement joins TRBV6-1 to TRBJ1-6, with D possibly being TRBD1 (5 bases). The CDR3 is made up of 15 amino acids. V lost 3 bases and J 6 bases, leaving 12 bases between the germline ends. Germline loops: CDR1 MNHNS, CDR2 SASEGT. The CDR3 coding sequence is TGTGCCAGCAGTGAGCCCGACAGATTTAATTCACCCCTCCACTTT. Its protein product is CASSEPDRFNSPLHF.

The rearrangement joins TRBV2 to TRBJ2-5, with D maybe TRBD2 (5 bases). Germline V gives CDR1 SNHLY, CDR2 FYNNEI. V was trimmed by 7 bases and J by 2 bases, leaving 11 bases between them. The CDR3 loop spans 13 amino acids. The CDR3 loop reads CASTPTTQETQYF. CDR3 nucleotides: TGTGCCAGCACCCCGACTACACAAGAGACCCAGTACTTC.

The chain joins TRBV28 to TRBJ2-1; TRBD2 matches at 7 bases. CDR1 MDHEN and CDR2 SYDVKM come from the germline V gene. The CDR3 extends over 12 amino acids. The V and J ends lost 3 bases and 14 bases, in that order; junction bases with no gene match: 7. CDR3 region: CASSLSGRGEFF. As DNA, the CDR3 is TGTGCCAGCAGTTTGTCTGGCCGGGGGGAGTTCTTC.

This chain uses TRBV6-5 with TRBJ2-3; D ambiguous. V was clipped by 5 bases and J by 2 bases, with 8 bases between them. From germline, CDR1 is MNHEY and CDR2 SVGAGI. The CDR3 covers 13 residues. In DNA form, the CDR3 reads TGTGCCAGCAGTCACTTAGTCACAGATACGCAGTATTTT. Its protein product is CASSHLVTDTQYF.

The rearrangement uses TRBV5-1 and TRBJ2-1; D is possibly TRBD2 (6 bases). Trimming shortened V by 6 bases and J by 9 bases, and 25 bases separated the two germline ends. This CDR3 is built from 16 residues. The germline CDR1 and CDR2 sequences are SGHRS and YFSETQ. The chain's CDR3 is CASTYGGTAGLGEQFF. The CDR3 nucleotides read TGCGCCAGCACTTATGGAGGGACCGCAGGGTTAGGTGAGCAGTTCTTC.

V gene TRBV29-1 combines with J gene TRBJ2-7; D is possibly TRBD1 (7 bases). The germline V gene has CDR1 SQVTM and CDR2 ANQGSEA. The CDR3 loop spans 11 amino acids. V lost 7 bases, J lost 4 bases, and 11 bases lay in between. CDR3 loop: CSGAGGYEQYF. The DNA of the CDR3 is TGCAGCGGGGCAGGGGGGTACGAGCAGTACTTC.

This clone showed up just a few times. The CDR3 DNA reads TGTGCCTGGAGAATAGGGGAGAACACTGAAGCTTTCTTT. This translates into CAWRIGENTEAFF. The chain is built from TRBV30 and TRBJ1-1; weak D call: TRBD1 (5 bases). Between the trimmed V and J ends, which lost 3 bases and 1 base, there was a span of 9 bases. Germline V gene data show CDR1 as GTSNPN and CDR2 as SVGIG (reference sequence). CDR3 length: 13 amino acids.

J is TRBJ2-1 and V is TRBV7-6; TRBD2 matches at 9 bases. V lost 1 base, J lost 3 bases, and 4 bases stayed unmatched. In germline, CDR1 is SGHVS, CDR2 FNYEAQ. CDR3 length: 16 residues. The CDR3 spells CASSLDGTSLYNEQFF. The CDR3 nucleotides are TGTGCCAGCAGCTTAGATGGGACTAGCCTCTACAATGAGCAGTTCTTC. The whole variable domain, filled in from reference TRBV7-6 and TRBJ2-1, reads GAGVSQSPRYKVTKRGQDVALRCDPISGHVSLYWYRQALGQGPEFLTYFNYEAQQDKSGLPNDRFSAERPEGSISTLTIQRTEQRDSAMYRCASSLDGTSLYNEQFFGPGTRLTVL.

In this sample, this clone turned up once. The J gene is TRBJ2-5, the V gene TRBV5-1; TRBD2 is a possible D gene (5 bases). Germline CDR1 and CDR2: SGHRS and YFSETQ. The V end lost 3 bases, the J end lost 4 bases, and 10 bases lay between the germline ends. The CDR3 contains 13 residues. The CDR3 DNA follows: TGCGCCAGCAGCTCGGGGAGCCGAGAGACCCAGTACTTC. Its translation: CASSSGSRETQYF.

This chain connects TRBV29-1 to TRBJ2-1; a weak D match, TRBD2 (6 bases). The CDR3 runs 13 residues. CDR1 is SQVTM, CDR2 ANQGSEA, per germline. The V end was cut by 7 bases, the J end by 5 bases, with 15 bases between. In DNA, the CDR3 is TGCAGCGGGGGAGGAGGGGCTCACAATGAGCAGTTCTTC. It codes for CSGGGGAHNEQFF.

In DNA, the CDR3 is TGTGCCAGTAGTATAACCAGGGCCACAGATACGCAGTATTTT. It translates to CASSITRATDTQYF. The gene calls are TRBV19 and TRBJ2-3; D perhaps matches TRBD1 (5 bases). Germline lookup yields CDR1 LNHDA and CDR2 SQIVND (reference sequence). This CDR3 has 14 amino acids. Trimming pared 2 bases from V and 2 bases from J, leaving 8 bases between.

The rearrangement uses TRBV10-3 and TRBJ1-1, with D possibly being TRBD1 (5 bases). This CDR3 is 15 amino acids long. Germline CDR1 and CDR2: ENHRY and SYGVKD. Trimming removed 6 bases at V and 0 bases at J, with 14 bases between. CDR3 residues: CAIRGRAILNTEAFF. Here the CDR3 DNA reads TGTGCCATCAGAGGCAGGGCTATCCTGAACACTGAAGCTTTCTTT.

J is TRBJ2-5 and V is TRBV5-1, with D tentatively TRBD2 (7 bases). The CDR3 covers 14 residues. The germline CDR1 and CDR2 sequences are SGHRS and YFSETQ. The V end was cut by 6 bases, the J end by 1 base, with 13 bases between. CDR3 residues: CASTRGGGQETQYF. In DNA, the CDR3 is TGCGCCAGCACCCGGGGAGGGGGCCAAGAGACCCAGTACTTC.

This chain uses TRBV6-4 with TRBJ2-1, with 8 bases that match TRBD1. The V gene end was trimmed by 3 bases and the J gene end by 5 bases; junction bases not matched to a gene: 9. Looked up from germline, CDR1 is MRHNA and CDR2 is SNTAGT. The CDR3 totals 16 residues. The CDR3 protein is CASSESRDRLNNEQFF. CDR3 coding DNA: TGTGCCAGCAGTGAGAGTAGGGACAGGCTAAACAATGAGCAGTTCTTC.

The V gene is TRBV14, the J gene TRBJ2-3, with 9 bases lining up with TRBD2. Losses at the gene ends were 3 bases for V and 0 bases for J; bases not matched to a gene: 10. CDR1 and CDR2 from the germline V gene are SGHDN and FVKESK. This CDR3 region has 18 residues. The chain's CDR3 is CASSQASGASFSTDTQYF. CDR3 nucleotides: TGTGCCAGCAGCCAGGCTAGCGGGGCTTCCTTTAGCACAGATACGCAGTATTTT.

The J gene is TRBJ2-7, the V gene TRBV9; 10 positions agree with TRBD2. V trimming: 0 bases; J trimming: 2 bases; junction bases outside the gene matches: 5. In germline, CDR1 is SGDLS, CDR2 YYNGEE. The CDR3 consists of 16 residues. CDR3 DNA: TGTGCCAGCAGCGTAGAGAGCGGGAGGGCCCCCTACGAGCAGTACTTC. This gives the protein CASSVESGRAPYEQYF. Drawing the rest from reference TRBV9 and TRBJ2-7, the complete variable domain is DSGVTQTPKHLITATGQRVTLRCSPRSGDLSVYWYQQSLDQGLQFLIQYYNGEERAKGNILERFSAQQFPDLHSELNLSSLELGDSALYFCASSVESGRAPYEQYFGPGTRLTVT.

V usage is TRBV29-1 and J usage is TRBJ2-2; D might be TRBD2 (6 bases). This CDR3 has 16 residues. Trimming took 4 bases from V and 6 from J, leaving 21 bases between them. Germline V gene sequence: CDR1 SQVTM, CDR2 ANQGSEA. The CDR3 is CSVVFRESINPGELFF. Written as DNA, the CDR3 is TGCAGCGTTGTTTTTCGGGAGTCCATCAACCCCGGGGAGCTGTTTTTT.

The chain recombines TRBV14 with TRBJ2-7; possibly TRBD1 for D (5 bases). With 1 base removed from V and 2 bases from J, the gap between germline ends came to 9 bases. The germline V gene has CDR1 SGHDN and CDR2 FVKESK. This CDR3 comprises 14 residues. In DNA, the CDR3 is TGTGCCAGCAGCCAAGGGCAGGGCACCTACGAGCAGTACTTC. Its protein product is CASSQGQGTYEQYF.